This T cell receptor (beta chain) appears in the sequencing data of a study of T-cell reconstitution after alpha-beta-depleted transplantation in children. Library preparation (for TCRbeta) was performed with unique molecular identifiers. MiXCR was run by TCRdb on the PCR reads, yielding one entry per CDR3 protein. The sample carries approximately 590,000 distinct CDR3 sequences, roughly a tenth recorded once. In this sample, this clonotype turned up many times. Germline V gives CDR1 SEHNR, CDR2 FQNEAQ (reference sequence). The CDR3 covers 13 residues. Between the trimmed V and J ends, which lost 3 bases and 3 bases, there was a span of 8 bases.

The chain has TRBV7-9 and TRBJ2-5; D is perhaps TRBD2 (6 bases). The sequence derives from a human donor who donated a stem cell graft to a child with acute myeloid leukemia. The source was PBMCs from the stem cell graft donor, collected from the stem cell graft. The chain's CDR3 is CASSLGGEETQYF. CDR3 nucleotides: TGTGCCAGCAGCTTGGGCGGGGAAGAGACCCAGTACTTC.